The clone carrying this T cell receptor (beta chain) was observed a handful of times. Its antigen remains unknown. The sample belongs to a study of naive and memory T cell subsets. RNA was extracted from under 3 ml of whole blood of healthy adults. An oligonucleotide containing a UMI was ligated to the 3' end of TCR cDNA. Cells were not sorted; total RNA input targeted about 1 to 1,100 ng. V was clipped by 3 bases and J by 4 bases; unmatched bases: 2. The germline gives CDR1 SGHTA, CDR2 FQGNSA. CDR3 length: 13 amino acids. Alpha and beta constant region primers primed reverse transcription for blood and skin samples. Ligated cDNA underwent four rounds of PCR with nested alpha and beta constant region primers and SP2. TCRdb reanalysed the 5' RACE reads using MiXCR and keeps one entry per CDR3 protein. The repertoire holds over 20,000 distinct CDR3 sequences, approximately 24% seen once, with over 1.5% in the top ten.

Study conclusions and caveats: The RNA method is potentially sensitive to activation and differentiation changes.

The receptor was isolated from a female donor in good health. The chain joins TRBV7-2 to TRBJ2-5; 7 bases align to TRBD1. The CDR3 nucleotides are TGTGCCAGCAGCTTTAACAGGGGAGAGACCCAGTACTTC. It specifies CASSFNRGETQYF.